This T cell receptor beta chain was found in a study of T-cell reconstitution after alpha-beta-depleted transplantation in children. Library preparation (for TCRbeta) was performed with unique molecular identifiers. TCRdb reanalysed the PCR reads using MiXCR and keeps one entry per CDR3 protein. Counted here are about 590,000 distinct CDR3 sequences, 10% to 15% occurring once; the ten biggest clones make up 2.2%. General study findings and limits: Diversity of TCRbeta at day 60 was high in some patients, arising from surviving recipient T cells and thymic progenitors. Several hundred rapidly expanded clones from non-depleted graft cells reportedly supplied alpha-beta T cells about two months post-transplant. Newly generated T cells supplied most T-cell counts and diversity one year post-transplant.

This clonotype was observed many times. What it binds is unknown. The receptor was isolated from a male patient younger than 18 who had a stem cell transplant for acute myeloid leukemia, so the T cells may come from the graft donor. Material: PBMCs, mostly from graft donor cells, obtained 360 days after TCRalphabeta/CD19-depleted stem cell transplant.

CDR3 amino acids: CASSQGLGAQETQYF. The CDR3 bases are TGTGCCAGCAGCCAAGGATTGGGGGCGCAAGAGACCCAGTACTTC. The chain is built from TRBV3-1 and TRBJ2-5; possible D gene TRBD1, 6 bases. This CDR3 comprises 15 residues. The V end lost 1 base, the J end lost 2 bases, and 11 bases lay between the germline ends. In germline, CDR1 is LGHDT, CDR2 YNNKEL (reference sequence).